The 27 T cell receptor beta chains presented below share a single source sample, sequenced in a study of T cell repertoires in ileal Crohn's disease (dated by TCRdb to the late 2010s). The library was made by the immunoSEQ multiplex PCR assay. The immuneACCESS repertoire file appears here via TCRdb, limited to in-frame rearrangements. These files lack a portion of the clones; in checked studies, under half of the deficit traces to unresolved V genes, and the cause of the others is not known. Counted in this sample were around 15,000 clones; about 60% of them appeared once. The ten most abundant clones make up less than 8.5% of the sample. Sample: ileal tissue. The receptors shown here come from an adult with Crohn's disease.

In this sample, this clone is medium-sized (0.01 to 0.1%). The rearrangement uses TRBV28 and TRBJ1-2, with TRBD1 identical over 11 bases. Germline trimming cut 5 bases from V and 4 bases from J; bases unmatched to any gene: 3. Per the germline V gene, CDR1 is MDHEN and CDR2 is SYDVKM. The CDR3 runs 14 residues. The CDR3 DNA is TGTGCCAGCAGTACCGGGACAGGGGGCTATGGCTACACCTTC. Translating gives CASSTGTGGYGYTF.

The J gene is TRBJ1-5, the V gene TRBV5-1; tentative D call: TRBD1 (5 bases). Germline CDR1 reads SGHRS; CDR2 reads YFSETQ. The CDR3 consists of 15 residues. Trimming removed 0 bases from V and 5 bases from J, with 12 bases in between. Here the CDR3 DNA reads TGCGCCAGCAGCTTGGGTGTGGGGGGAGATCAGCCCCAGCATTTT. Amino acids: CASSLGVGGDQPQHF.

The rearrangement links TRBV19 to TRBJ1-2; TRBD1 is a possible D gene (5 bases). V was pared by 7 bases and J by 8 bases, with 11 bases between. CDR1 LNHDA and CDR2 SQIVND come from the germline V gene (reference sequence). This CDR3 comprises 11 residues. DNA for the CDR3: TGTGCCAGTACAGGGCTGCGAGGCTACACCTTC. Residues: CASTGLRGYTF. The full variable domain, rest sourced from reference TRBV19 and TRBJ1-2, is DGGITQSPKYLFRKEGQNVTLSCEQNLNHDAMYWYRQDPGQGLRLIYYSQIVNDFQKGDIAEGYSVSREKKESFPLTVTSAQKNPTAFYLCASTGLRGYTFGSGTRLTVV.

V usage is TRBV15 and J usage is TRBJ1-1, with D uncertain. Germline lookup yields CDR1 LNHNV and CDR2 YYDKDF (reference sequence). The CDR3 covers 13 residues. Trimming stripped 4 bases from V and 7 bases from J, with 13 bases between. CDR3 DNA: TGTGCCACCAGCAACCGCGGGAACCGTGAAGCTTTCTTT. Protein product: CATSNRGNREAFF.

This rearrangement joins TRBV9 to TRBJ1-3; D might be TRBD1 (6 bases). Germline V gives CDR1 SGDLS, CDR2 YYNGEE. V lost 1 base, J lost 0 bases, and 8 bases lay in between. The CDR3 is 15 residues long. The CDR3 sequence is CASSVQGTSGNTIYF. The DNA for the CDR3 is TGTGCCAGCAGCGTACAGGGGACCTCTGGAAACACCATATATTTT.

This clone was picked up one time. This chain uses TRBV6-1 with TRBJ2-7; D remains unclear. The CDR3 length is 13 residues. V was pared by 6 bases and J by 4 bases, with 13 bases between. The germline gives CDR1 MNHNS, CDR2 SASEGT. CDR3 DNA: TGTGCCAGCAGGAGTACTCCGGTATACGAGCAGTACTTC. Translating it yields CASRSTPVYEQYF.

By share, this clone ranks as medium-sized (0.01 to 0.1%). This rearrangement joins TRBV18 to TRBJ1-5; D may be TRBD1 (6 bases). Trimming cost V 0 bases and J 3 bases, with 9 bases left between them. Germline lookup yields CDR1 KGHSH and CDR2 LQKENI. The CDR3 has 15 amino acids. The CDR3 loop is CASSPPDSFNQPQHF. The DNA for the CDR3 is TGTGCCAGCTCACCACCGGACAGTTTCAATCAGCCCCAGCATTTT.

The CDR3 DNA reads TGCAGCGTTGCTGTCTATCGCAATCAGCCCCAGCATTTT. It encodes CSVAVYRNQPQHF. This chain uses TRBV29-1 with TRBJ1-5; D unclear. CDR3 size: 13 residues. CDR1 and CDR2 from the germline V gene are SQVTM and ANQGSEA. V lost 4 bases to trimming and J lost 2 bases, with 9 bases between them.

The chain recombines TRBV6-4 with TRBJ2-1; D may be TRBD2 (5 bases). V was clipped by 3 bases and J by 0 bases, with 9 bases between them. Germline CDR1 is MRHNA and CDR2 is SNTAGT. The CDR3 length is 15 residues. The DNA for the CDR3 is TGTGCCAGCAGTGATACGGGAAGCTCCTACAATGAGCAGTTCTTC. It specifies CASSDTGSSYNEQFF.

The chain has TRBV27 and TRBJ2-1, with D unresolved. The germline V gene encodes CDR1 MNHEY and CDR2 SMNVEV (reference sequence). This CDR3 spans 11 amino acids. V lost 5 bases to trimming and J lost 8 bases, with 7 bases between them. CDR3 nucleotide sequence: TGTGCCAGCAGTCTCCGTCATGAGCAGTTCTTC. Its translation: CASSLRHEQFF.

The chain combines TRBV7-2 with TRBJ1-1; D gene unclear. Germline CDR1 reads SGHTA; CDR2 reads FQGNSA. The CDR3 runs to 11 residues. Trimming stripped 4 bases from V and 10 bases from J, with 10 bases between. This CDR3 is CASSSWAGAFF. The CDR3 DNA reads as TGTGCCAGCAGCTCCTGGGCAGGAGCTTTCTTT. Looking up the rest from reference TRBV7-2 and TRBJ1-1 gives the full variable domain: GAGVSQSPSNKVTEKGKDVELRCDPISGHTALYWYRQSLGQGLEFLIYFQGNSAPDKSGLPSDRFSAERTGGSVSTLTIQRTQQEDSAVYLCASSSWAGAFFGQGTRLTVV.

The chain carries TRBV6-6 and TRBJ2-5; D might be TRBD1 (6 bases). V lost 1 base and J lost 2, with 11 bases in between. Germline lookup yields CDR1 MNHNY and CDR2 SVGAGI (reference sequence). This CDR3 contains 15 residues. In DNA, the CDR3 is TGTGCCAGCAGTTACTTTGGGACACGGCAAGAGACCCAGTACTTC. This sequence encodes CASSYFGTRQETQYF.

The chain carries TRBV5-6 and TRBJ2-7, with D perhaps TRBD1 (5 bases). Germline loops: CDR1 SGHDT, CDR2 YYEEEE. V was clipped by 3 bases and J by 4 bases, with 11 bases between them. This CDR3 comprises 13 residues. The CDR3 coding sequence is TGTGCCAGCAGCTCCCCAGGGATTTACGAGCAGTACTTC. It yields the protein CASSSPGIYEQYF.

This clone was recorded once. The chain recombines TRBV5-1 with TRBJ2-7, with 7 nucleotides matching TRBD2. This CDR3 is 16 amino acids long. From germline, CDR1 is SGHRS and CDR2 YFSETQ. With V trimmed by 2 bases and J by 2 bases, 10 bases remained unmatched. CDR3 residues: CASSFGSLRGTYEQYF. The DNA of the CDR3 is TGCGCCAGCAGCTTCGGCTCTTTGCGGGGGACCTACGAGCAGTACTTC.

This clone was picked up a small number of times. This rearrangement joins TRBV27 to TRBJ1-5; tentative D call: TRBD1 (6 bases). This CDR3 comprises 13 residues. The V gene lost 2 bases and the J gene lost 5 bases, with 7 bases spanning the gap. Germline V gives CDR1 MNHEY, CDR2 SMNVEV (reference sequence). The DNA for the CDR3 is TGTGCCAGCAGTTTAAACAGGGATCAGCCCCAGCATTTT. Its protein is CASSLNRDQPQHF.

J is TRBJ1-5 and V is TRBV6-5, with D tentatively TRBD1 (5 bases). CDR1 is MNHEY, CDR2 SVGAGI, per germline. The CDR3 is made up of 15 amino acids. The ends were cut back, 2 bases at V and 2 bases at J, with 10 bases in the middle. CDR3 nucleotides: TGTGCCAGCAGTTACGACGGGGGTCGCAATCAGCCCCAGCATTTT. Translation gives CASSYDGGRNQPQHF.

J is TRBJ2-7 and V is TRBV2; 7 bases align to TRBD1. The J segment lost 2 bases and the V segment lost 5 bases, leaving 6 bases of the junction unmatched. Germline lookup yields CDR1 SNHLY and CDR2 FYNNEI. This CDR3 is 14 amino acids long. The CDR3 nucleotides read TGTGCCAGCAGTAGGACAGGAACCGCCTACGAGCAGTACTTC. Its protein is CASSRTGTAYEQYF.

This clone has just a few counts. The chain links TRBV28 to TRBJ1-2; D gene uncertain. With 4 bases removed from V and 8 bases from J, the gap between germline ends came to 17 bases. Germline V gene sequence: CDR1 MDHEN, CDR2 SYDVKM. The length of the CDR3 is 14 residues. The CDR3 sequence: CASSYTVSMVGYTF. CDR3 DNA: TGTGCCAGCAGTTATACGGTATCTATGGTGGGCTACACCTTC.

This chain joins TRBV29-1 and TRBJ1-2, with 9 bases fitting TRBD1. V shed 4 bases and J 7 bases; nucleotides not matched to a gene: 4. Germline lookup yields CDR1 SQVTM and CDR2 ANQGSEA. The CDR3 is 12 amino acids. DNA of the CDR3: TGCAGCGTTGTACAGGGGGCGGGTGGCTACACCTTC. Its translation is CSVVQGAGGYTF.

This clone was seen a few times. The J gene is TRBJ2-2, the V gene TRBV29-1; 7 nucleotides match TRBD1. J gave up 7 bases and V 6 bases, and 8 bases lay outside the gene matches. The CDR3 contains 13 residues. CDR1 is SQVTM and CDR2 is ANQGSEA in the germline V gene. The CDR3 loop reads CSVRGQVLGELFF. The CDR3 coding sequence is TGCAGCGTCCGCGGACAGGTTCTCGGGGAGCTGTTTTTT.

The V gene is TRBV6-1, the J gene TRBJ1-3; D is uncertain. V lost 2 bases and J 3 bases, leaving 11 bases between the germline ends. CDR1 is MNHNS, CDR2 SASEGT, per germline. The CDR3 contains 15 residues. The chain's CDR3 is CASSEFLSLGNTIYF. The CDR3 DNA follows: TGTGCCAGCAGTGAATTCTTGTCTCTTGGAAACACCATATATTTT.

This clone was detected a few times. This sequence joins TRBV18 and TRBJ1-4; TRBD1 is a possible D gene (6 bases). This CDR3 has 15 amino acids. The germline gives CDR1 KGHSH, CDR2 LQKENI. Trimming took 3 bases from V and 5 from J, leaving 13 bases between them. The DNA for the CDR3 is TGTGCCAGCTCACCTTGGGGGACAAAAAATGAAAAACTGTTTTTT. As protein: CASSPWGTKNEKLFF.

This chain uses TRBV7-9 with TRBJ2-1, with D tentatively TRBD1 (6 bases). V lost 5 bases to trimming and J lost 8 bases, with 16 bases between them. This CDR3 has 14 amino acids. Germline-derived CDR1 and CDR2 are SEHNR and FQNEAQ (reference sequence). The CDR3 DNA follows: TGTGCCAGCAGCCTACAGGGACCCACCTATGAGCAGTTCTTC. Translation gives CASSLQGPTYEQFF.

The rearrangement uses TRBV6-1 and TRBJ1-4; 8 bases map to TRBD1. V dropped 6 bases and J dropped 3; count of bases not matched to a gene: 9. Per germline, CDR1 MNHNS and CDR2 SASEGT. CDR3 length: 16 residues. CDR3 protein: CASSETPTGANEKLFF. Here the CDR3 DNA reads TGTGCCAGCAGCGAAACCCCGACAGGGGCTAATGAAAAACTGTTTTTT.

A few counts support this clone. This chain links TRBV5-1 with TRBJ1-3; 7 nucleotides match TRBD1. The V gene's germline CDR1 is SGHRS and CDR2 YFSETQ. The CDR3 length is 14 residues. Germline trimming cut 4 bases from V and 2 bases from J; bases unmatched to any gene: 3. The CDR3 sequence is CASSRGQAGNTIYF. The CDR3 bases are TGCGCCAGCAGCCGTGGACAGGCTGGAAACACCATATATTTT.

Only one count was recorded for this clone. In nucleotides, the CDR3 is TGTGCCAGTAGATGGAGTTTCCCGGCTTTCTTT. Amino acid sequence: CASRWSFPAFF. The V gene is TRBV19, the J gene TRBJ1-1; D is unclear. The germline V gene has CDR1 LNHDA and CDR2 SQIVND (reference sequence). Trimming took 6 bases from V and 11 from J, leaving 13 bases between them. The CDR3 covers 11 residues.

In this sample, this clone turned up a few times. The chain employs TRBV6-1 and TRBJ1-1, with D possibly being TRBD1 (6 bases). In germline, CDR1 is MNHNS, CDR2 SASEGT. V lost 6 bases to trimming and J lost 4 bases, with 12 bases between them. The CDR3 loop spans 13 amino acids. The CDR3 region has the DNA TGTGCCAGCAGGAACAGGGTAGTCACTGAAGCTTTCTTT. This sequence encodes CASRNRVVTEAFF.